This record looks at one TCR beta chain sequence and its context. A much larger clonotype is one base distant, so this may be a read error. The data stem from a study of metastatic and nonmetastatic thyroid tumors. This CDR3 has 14 amino acids. Germline V CDR1 and CDR2: MNHEY, SVGEGT. Until they underwent thyroid surgery, no patient had received any treatment. TCRdb re-called clones from the PCR reads using MiXCR. The profile covers 50,000 or so clones, with roughly a sixth appearing a single time and approximately 3.1% taken by the ten largest. Sequenced material: blood. The chain recombines TRBV6-2 or TRBV6-3 with TRBJ2-5; D is perhaps TRBD2 (5 bases). This clonotype was sampled from a female donor with papillary thyroid cancer or a benign thyroid nodule (not recorded which). Some clones in this sample may be carry-over from other donors' samples. CDR3 region: CASSWSVRVKTQCF. The CDR3 DNA is TGTGCCAGCAGTTGGTCCGTGAGGGTAAAGACCCAGTGCTTC.